These 18 T cell receptor beta chains share one sample of origin, sequenced in a study of T cell repertoires in cytomegalovirus infection. No antigens are known for them. TCRdb fed the reads into MiXCR, producing one record per CDR3 protein. The data show about 69,000 distinct CDR3 sequences, around 30% seen once. The sequenced sample was CD8+ T cells from cultured PBMCs, obtained from culture after CMV antigen stimulation. These receptors all come from a human donor in good health (CMV status not recorded). Some clones in this sample may be carry-over from other donors' samples.

This clonotype was counted a few times. This chain links TRBV11-2 with TRBJ2-5, with D hard to call. The germline gives CDR1 SGHAT, CDR2 FQNNGV. Trimming pared 5 bases from V and 5 bases from J, leaving 15 bases between. This CDR3 region has 14 residues. CDR3 bases: TGTGCCAGCAGCGCCCCCCCGGGCGACGAGACCCAGTACTTC. Its translation is CASSAPPGDETQYF.

This clonotype was counted only a few times. The DNA for the CDR3 is TGTGCCAGCAGCTTAGCGGGACAGGGGTACTATGGCTACACCTTC. As protein: CASSLAGQGYYGYTF. The chain has TRBV11-2 and TRBJ1-2; the match to TRBD1 covers 10 bases. The J segment lost 3 bases and the V segment lost 1 base, leaving 2 bases of the junction unmatched. The CDR3 is made up of 15 amino acids. Germline V lookup: CDR1 SGHAT, CDR2 FQNNGV.

In its sample, this clonotype was seen many times. The chain links TRBV7-2 to TRBJ1-2, with D perhaps matching TRBD1 (6 bases). V lost 6 bases and J lost 6, with 32 bases in between. The CDR3 covers 19 residues. Germline CDR1 SGHTA, CDR2 FQGNSA. The CDR3 loop is CASSLWSPGAQREDNGYTF. DNA for the CDR3: TGTGCCAGCAGTTTATGGTCTCCAGGGGCCCAGCGAGAAGATAATGGCTACACCTTC.

This sequence joins TRBV4-1 and TRBJ2-2, with unresolved D. The ends were cut back, 0 bases at V and 3 bases at J, with 8 bases in the middle. The length of the CDR3 is 15 residues. Germline CDR1 MGHRA, CDR2 YSYEKL. The DNA for the CDR3 is TGCGCCAGCAGCCAAGAAGAGGTCGACACCGGGGAGCTGTTTTTT. Amino acid sequence: CASSQEEVDTGELFF.

As DNA, the CDR3 is TGTGCCACAGGGGGGGGGCAGACCGGGGAGCTGTTTTTT. Amino acid sequence: CATGGGQTGELFF. V gene TRBV9 combines with J gene TRBJ2-2, with D perhaps given as TRBD1 or TRBD2 (7 bases each). This CDR3 has 13 amino acids. CDR1 is SGDLS and CDR2 is YYNGEE in the germline V gene. V lost 9 bases, J lost 5 bases, and 14 bases lay in between.

CDR3 loop: CAWDIISTDTQYF. The CDR3, as DNA: TGTGCCTGGGATATTATTAGCACAGATACGCAGTATTTT. The genes are TRBV30 and TRBJ2-3; D gene ambiguous. The germline gives CDR1 GTSNPN, CDR2 SVGIG (reference sequence). The ends were cut back, 5 bases at V and 0 bases at J, with 9 bases in the middle. This CDR3 is built from 13 residues.

There are a few counts of this clonotype. The V and J genes are TRBV7-2 and TRBJ2-1, with 8 bases aligning to TRBD2. The CDR3 sequence is 17 residues long. The J segment lost 4 bases and the V segment lost 5 bases, leaving 13 bases of the junction unmatched. Per the germline V gene, CDR1 is SGHTA and CDR2 is FQGNSA. The CDR3 sequence: CASSPLGERETYNEQFF. In DNA, the CDR3 is TGTGCCAGCAGCCCCCTGGGAGAGCGGGAGACTTACAATGAGCAGTTCTTC. The full variable domain, in which reference TRBV7-2 and TRBJ2-1 provide the parts outside the CDR3, is GAGVSQSPSNKVTEKGKDVELRCDPISGHTALYWYRQSLGQGLEFLIYFQGNSAPDKSGLPSDRFSAERTGGSVSTLTIQRTQQEDSAVYLCASSPLGERETYNEQFFGPGTRLTVL.

The table lists this clonotype with many counts. The genes are TRBV6-2 or TRBV6-3 and TRBJ2-7; D is possibly TRBD1 (5 bases). This CDR3 region has 15 residues. Trimming stripped 5 bases from V and 0 bases from J, with 14 bases between. Per germline, CDR1 MNHEY and CDR2 SVGEGT. The CDR3 DNA is TGTGCCAGCAGTCCTAGGGGCTCCAGCTCCTACGAGCAGTACTTC. This sequence encodes CASSPRGSSSYEQYF.

This clonotype was found once. This rearrangement joins TRBV5-1 to TRBJ1-2; D is unresolved. Germline lookup yields CDR1 SGHRS and CDR2 YFSETQ. Trimming removed 2 bases from V and 0 bases from J, with 5 bases in between. This CDR3 is 13 amino acids long. The CDR3 coding sequence is TGCGCCAGCAGCTTTGGGCCTAACTATGGCTACACCTTC. It specifies CASSFGPNYGYTF.

This clonotype was observed a few times. The genes are TRBV27 and TRBJ2-1; a possible D gene is TRBD2 (6 bases). Looked up from germline, CDR1 is MNHEY and CDR2 is SMNVEV (reference sequence). Between the trimmed V and J ends, which lost 5 bases and 0 bases, there was a span of 20 bases. The CDR3 is made up of 18 amino acids. The CDR3 protein is CASSPLSSSASSYNEQFF. CDR3 coding DNA: TGTGCCAGCAGTCCCTTGTCGTCTAGCGCTAGCTCCTACAATGAGCAGTTCTTC.

This clonotype was seen ten or more times. The J gene is TRBJ1-5, the V gene TRBV27; possibly TRBD1 for D (6 bases). The CDR3 covers 14 residues. Germline lookup yields CDR1 MNHEY and CDR2 SMNVEV (reference sequence). The ends were cut back, 4 bases at V and 6 bases at J, with 13 bases in the middle. CDR3 DNA: TGTGCCAGCAGTTCTACAGGGTTGGGTCAGCCCCAGCATTTT. Translation: CASSSTGLGQPQHF.

The V call is TRBV13, the J call TRBJ2-3; 11 bases align to TRBD2. The J segment lost 0 bases and the V segment lost 5 bases, leaving 10 bases of the junction unmatched. CDR1 is PRHDT and CDR2 is FYEKMQ in the germline V gene (reference sequence). This CDR3 comprises 18 residues. CDR3 sequence: CASSITSGGRPSTDTQYF. CDR3 in DNA: TGTGCCAGCAGCATCACTAGCGGGGGTCGACCTAGCACAGATACGCAGTATTTT.

The sample holds a few counts of this clonotype. The chain is built from TRBV7-6 and TRBJ1-2; a weak D match, TRBD1 (6 bases). V gave up 0 bases and J gave up 0 bases, with 20 bases separating them. This CDR3 comprises 19 residues. Germline CDR1 and CDR2: SGHVS and FNYEAQ. CDR3 loop: CASSLASPAAGEANYGYTF. Here the CDR3 DNA reads TGTGCCAGCAGCTTAGCCTCCCCCGCGGCAGGGGAAGCTAACTATGGCTACACCTTC.

The rearrangement links TRBV18 to TRBJ2-1, with D possibly matching TRBD2 (5 bases). The CDR3 length is 12 residues. Trimming left V 6 bases short and J 5 bases short, with 8 bases between. The germline CDR1 and CDR2 sequences are KGHSH and LQKENI. The CDR3 protein is CASSTGNNEQFF. The CDR3, as DNA: TGTGCCAGCTCGACGGGAAACAATGAGCAGTTCTTC.

The V call is TRBV4-3, the J call TRBJ1-1; D is undetermined. This CDR3 is 14 amino acids long. The germline V gene encodes CDR1 LGHNA and CDR2 YSLEER. Trimming cost V 3 bases and J 5 bases, with 13 bases left between them. The CDR3 DNA is TGCGCCAGCAGCCATCCGAGCCGCGGGACTGAAGCTTTCTTT. It is translated as CASSHPSRGTEAFF.

This rearrangement joins TRBV24-1 to TRBJ2-2; 9 bases agree with TRBD1. With 5 bases clipped from V and 3 bases from J, the junction kept 9 bases outside the gene matches. Germline CDR1 reads KGHDR; CDR2 reads SFDVKD. The CDR3 consists of 17 residues. This CDR3 reads CATSAPPGQGYTGELFF. CDR3 nucleotides: TGTGCCACCAGTGCACCCCCGGGACAGGGTTACACCGGGGAGCTGTTTTTT.

This clonotype has ten or more counts. This chain connects TRBV7-2 to TRBJ2-3; 16 nucleotides agree with TRBD2. V lost 5 bases and J lost 0; bases outside the gene matches: 2. The germline V gene encodes CDR1 SGHTA and CDR2 FQGNSA. The CDR3 consists of 17 residues. The DNA for the CDR3 is TGTGCCAGCAGCGGGACTAGCGGGAGGGCTAGCACAGATACGCAGTATTTT. This encodes CASSGTSGRASTDTQYF.

This clonotype was counted a few times. The chain uses TRBV28 and TRBJ1-2, with D possibly being TRBD1 (5 bases). The V and J ends lost 6 bases and 8 bases respectively, with 28 bases between them. There are 17 residues in the CDR3. Germline CDR1 is MDHEN and CDR2 is SYDVKM. The DNA for the CDR3 is TGTGCCAGCAGCTCCGCGCCGGGACCCTCGCTCCCGGACGGCTACACCTTC. Its translation is CASSSAPGPSLPDGYTF.